This entry lists 22 T cell receptor beta chains sequenced from one sample in a study of T cells in Graves' hyperthyroidism and ophthalmopathy. TCR beta CDR3 regions were amplified from RNA transcripts. The HTBI set primed first-round TCR CDR3 RT-PCR. Each CDR3 protein gets one entry after TCRdb re-called the multiplex PCR reads with MiXCR. The data contain about 180,000 distinct CDR3 sequences, more than 15% of them singletons. Sequenced input: blood. The origin of the receptors is a woman in her fifties or sixties with Graves' hyperthyroidism.

The chain combines TRBV4-2 with TRBJ2-1; 11 bases are a match to TRBD2. Germline assignment: CDR1 LGHNA and CDR2 YNFKEQ. Trimming took 7 bases from V and 4 from J; bases not matched to a gene: 9. CDR3 length: 16 residues. Written as DNA, the CDR3 is TGTGCCAGCATGAAGGTAGCGGGGGGGACTTACAATGAGCAGTTCTTC. Protein sequence: CASMKVAGGTYNEQFF.

Concerning this clonotype: Its ends do not fully match the called genes, so a read error is possible. As DNA, the CDR3 is TGTGCCAGCAGTGGACAGTATAGCGATCAGCCCCAGCATTTT. Translation gives CASSGQYSDQPQHF. V usage is TRBV12-3 or TRBV12-4 and J usage is TRBJ1-5; weak D call: TRBD1 (6 bases). The CDR3 spans 14 residues.

This clonotype came up a few times. This sequence joins TRBV9 and TRBJ1-1; D not resolved. V was trimmed by 0 bases and J by 3 bases, leaving 9 bases between them. The CDR3 consists of 14 residues. Germline V gives CDR1 SGDLS, CDR2 YYNGEE. DNA for the CDR3: TGTGCCAGCAGCGTAGAACTTCGTGACACTGAAGCTTTCTTT. Its translation is CASSVELRDTEAFF.

The chain links TRBV27 to TRBJ1-1, with D unresolved. In germline, CDR1 is MNHEY, CDR2 SMNVEV (reference sequence). This CDR3 contains 13 residues. Trimming removed 4 bases from V and 1 base from J, with 7 bases in between. The CDR3 DNA is TGTGCCAGCAGTTATGCGGCGAACACTGAAGCTTTCTTT. Its translation: CASSYAANTEAFF.

This clonotype was picked up many times. The chain couples TRBV19 to TRBJ2-1, with a possible D match to TRBD2 (6 bases). The CDR3 covers 14 residues. Germline lookup yields CDR1 LNHDA and CDR2 SQIVND (reference sequence). V was shortened by 5 bases and J by 6 bases, with 14 bases between the two germline ends. The CDR3 DNA reads as TGTGCCAGTAGTCTCCTCGGCGGGGCCAATGAGCAGTTCTTC. Its translation: CASSLLGGANEQFF.

This clonotype came up many times. The chain carries TRBV7-2 and TRBJ2-5; D could derive from TRBD1 or TRBD2 (5 bases each). Looked up from germline, CDR1 is SGHTA and CDR2 is FQGNSA. Trimming left V 11 bases short and J 2 bases short, with 15 bases between. This CDR3 is 13 amino acids long. CDR3 region: CAGSRWGQETQYF. CDR3 bases: TGTGCCGGGAGTAGATGGGGGCAAGAGACCCAGTACTTC.

The chain employs TRBV2 and TRBJ1-2; a possible D gene is TRBD1 (6 bases). Trimming took 7 bases from V and 9 from J, leaving 15 bases between them. Per germline, CDR1 SNHLY and CDR2 FYNNEI. This CDR3 has 12 amino acids. The CDR3 DNA reads TGTGCCAGCAATCAACCCCAGGGGAGCTACACCTTC. This translates into CASNQPQGSYTF. The full variable domain, its missing parts supplied by reference TRBV2 and TRBJ1-2, is EPEVTQTPSHQVTQMGQEVILRCVPISNHLYFYWYRQILGQKVEFLVSFYNNEISEKSEIFDDQFSVERPDGSNFTLKIRSTKLEDSAMYFCASNQPQGSYTFGSGTRLTVV.

This clonotype was counted between two and nine times. V and J are TRBV6-1 and TRBJ2-3, with unresolved D. V dropped 1 base and J dropped 4 bases, with 6 bases sitting between them. The CDR3 sequence is 13 residues long. The germline V gene encodes CDR1 MNHNS and CDR2 SASEGT. The CDR3 loop reads CASSEGPPDTQYF. In DNA form, the CDR3 reads TGTGCCAGCAGTGAAGGTCCGCCAGATACGCAGTATTTT.

This clonotype showed up many times. The chain uses TRBV24-1 and TRBJ2-2; D may be TRBD1 or TRBD2 (5 bases each). The V end lost 4 bases, the J end lost 4 bases, and 12 bases lay between the germline ends. CDR3 size: 15 residues. In germline, CDR1 is KGHDR, CDR2 SFDVKD. The CDR3 DNA reads TGTGCCACCAGTGACCCAGGGAGTGGCACCGGGGAGCTGTTTTTT. It encodes CATSDPGSGTGELFF.

This clonotype showed up many times. In DNA, the CDR3 is TGTGCCAGCAGTTTTCGTCAGGGCCGGAGGTGGCAGTTCTTC. This translates into CASSFRQGRRWQFF. V and J are TRBV28 and TRBJ2-1; the D call may be TRBD1 or TRBD2 (5 bases each). In germline, CDR1 is MDHEN, CDR2 SYDVKM. With 3 bases removed from V and 12 bases from J, the gap between germline ends came to 18 bases. This CDR3 comprises 14 residues.

The sample holds many counts of this clonotype. The rearrangement joins TRBV4-2 to TRBJ2-5, with a possible D match to TRBD2 (5 bases). Germline CDR1 reads LGHNA; CDR2 reads YNFKEQ. V was clipped by 0 bases and J by 1 base, with 9 bases between them. The CDR3 extends over 15 amino acids. Written as DNA, the CDR3 is TGTGCCAGCAGCCAAGAAGCGGAAACCCAAGAGACCCAGTACTTC. This gives the protein CASSQEAETQETQYF.

This clonotype was picked up many times. The rearrangement links TRBV20-1 to TRBJ2-7; no firm D call. V gave up 6 bases and J gave up 3 bases, with 18 bases separating them. CDR1 is DFQATT and CDR2 is SNEGSKA in the germline V gene (reference sequence). The CDR3 runs to 14 residues. The CDR3 DNA is TGCAGTGCCGAAGGGCGCCAGGTCGGCTACGAGCAGTACTTC. This translates into CSAEGRQVGYEQYF.

Many counts were recorded for this clonotype. The gene calls are TRBV7-8 and TRBJ1-4; D gene uncertain. Trimming took off 3 bases at V and 4 bases at J, with 9 bases between the two ends. CDR3 length: 14 amino acids. CDR1 is SGHVS and CDR2 is FQNEAQ in the germline V gene. This chain's CDR3 is CASSLDGFNEKLFF. CDR3 in DNA: TGTGCCAGCAGCTTGGACGGCTTTAATGAAAAACTGTTTTTT.

This clonotype was observed many times. This chain links TRBV3-1 with TRBJ2-7; D gene uncertain. The germline V and J ends were trimmed by 4 bases and 7 bases, with 11 bases remaining between them. Germline V CDR1 and CDR2: LGHDT, YNNKEL (reference sequence). This CDR3 region has 12 residues. The CDR3 nucleotides read TGTGCCAGCAGCCGGGTTTACGAGGAGCAGTACTTC. Translation: CASSRVYEEQYF.

This clonotype has at least ten counts. The J gene is TRBJ2-1, the V gene TRBV5-4; the match to TRBD2 covers 7 bases. The CDR3 totals 15 residues. CDR1 SGHNT and CDR2 YYREEE come from the germline V gene (reference sequence). J gave up 3 bases and V 0 bases, and 3 bases lay outside the gene matches. CDR3 loop: CASSLGRGGYNEQFF. The CDR3 DNA sequence: TGTGCCAGCAGCTTGGGTCGCGGGGGCTACAATGAGCAGTTCTTC. Drawing the rest from reference TRBV5-4 and TRBJ2-1, the complete variable domain is ETGVTQSPTHLIKTRGQQVTLRCSSQSGHNTVSWYQQALGQGPQFIFQYYREEENGRGNFPPRFSGLQFPNYSSELNVNALELDDSALYLCASSLGRGGYNEQFFGPGTRLTVL.

This clonotype was detected many times. The chain carries TRBV7-8 and TRBJ2-3; 10 positions match TRBD2. Germline V gene sequence: CDR1 SGHVS, CDR2 FQNEAQ. The V segment lost 5 bases and the J segment 3 bases; nucleotides outside the gene matches: 5. The CDR3 length is 15 residues. CDR3 amino acids: CASSPGLARTDTQYF. CDR3 DNA: TGTGCCAGCAGCCCGGGACTAGCGAGGACAGATACGCAGTATTTT.

In its sample, this clonotype was seen many times. The chain uses TRBV6-1 and TRBJ1-2, with 8 bases fitting TRBD1. The CDR3 is 14 residues long. J gave up 3 bases and V 5 bases, and 5 bases lay outside the gene matches. Germline V lookup: CDR1 MNHNS, CDR2 SASEGT. The CDR3 sequence: CASSPGQGYYGYTF. In DNA form, the CDR3 reads TGTGCCAGCAGTCCAGGACAGGGCTACTATGGCTACACCTTC.

This clonotype appeared many times. The genes are TRBV5-1 and TRBJ1-4; no definite D call. CDR1 SGHRS and CDR2 YFSETQ come from the germline V gene. The CDR3 consists of 16 residues. V was shortened by 0 bases and J by 5 bases, with 14 bases between the two germline ends. In DNA form, the CDR3 reads TGCGCCAGCAGCTTGGGGGTCCGGCAGAAAAATGAAAAACTGTTTTTT. Its translation: CASSLGVRQKNEKLFF.

This clonotype was observed at least ten times. The J gene is TRBJ1-5, the V gene TRBV15, with D maybe TRBD1 (6 bases). The CDR3 is 14 amino acids. Germline V lookup: CDR1 LNHNV, CDR2 YYDKDF (reference sequence). Trimming removed 1 base from V and 7 bases from J, with 11 bases in between. CDR3 region: CATSRVRGVQPQHF. In DNA form, the CDR3 reads TGTGCCACCAGCAGAGTCAGGGGAGTCCAGCCCCAGCATTTT. Combining the CDR3 with reference TRBV15 and TRBJ1-5 gives the whole variable domain DAMVIQNPRYQVTQFGKPVTLSCSQTLNHNVMYWYQQKSSQAPKLLFHYYDKDFNNEADTPDNFQSRRPNTSFCFLDIRSPGLGDTAMYLCATSRVRGVQPQHFGDGTRLSIL.

There are many counts of this clonotype. The CDR3 loop is CASSFTPVYEQYF. CDR3 DNA sequence: TGTGCCAGCAGTTTCACTCCTGTCTACGAGCAGTACTTC. J is TRBJ2-7 and V is TRBV28, with D uncertain. Per the germline V gene, CDR1 is MDHEN and CDR2 is SYDVKM. The ends were cut back, 3 bases at V and 3 bases at J, with 9 bases in the middle. This CDR3 is built from 13 residues.

The rearrangement uses TRBV7-6 and TRBJ2-5; possibly TRBD1 or TRBD2 for D (5 bases each). CDR1 SGHVS and CDR2 FNYEAQ come from the germline V gene. Trimming shortened V by 0 bases and J by 5 bases, and 13 bases separated the two germline ends. The CDR3 covers 15 residues. CDR3 residues: CASSLAWDPSETQYF. The CDR3 coding sequence is TGTGCCAGCAGCTTAGCTTGGGACCCCAGTGAGACCCAGTACTTC.

This clonotype was seen at least ten times. The V call is TRBV2, the J call TRBJ1-1, with TRBD1 matching over 9 bases. Per germline, CDR1 SNHLY and CDR2 FYNNEI. The ends lost 6 bases at V and 6 bases at J; junction bases unmatched: 5. CDR3 size: 13 residues. Here the CDR3 reads CASSGQGLPEAFF. The CDR3 bases are TGTGCCAGCAGCGGACAGGGGCTCCCTGAAGCTTTCTTT. Using reference TRBV2 and TRBJ1-1 for the parts outside the CDR3, the full variable domain is EPEVTQTPSHQVTQMGQEVILRCVPISNHLYFYWYRQILGQKVEFLVSFYNNEISEKSEIFDDQFSVERPDGSNFTLKIRSTKLEDSAMYFCASSGQGLPEAFFGQGTRLTVV.